A selection of T cell receptor beta chains follows, all from one sample in a study of a mutant IDH1 vaccine in newly diagnosed glioma. Sequenced by immunoSEQ multiplex PCR; TCRdb stores in-frame clones only, minus some. The sample contains around 41,000 clones, under 80% of which appear only once. Their specific antigens are unknown. The material sequenced was PBMCs, taken from a glioma patient whose treatment included an IDH1 peptide vaccine. The receptors shown here come from a woman aged 40 to 50 with glioma. Some clones in this sample may be carry-over from other donors' samples. Both conserved end residues are part of each CDR3. A D gene is named only where the DNA matches it firmly. Not all rows give a size; the values are once, few, many and, for expanded clones, a class.

j_gene: TRBJ2-1; abundance: once; d_gene: .; v_gene: TRBV4-1; CDR3nt: TGCGCCAGCAGCCAAAAAGGAGGGGGTTTCGGTGAGCAGTTCTTC; CDR3aa: CASSQKGGGFGEQFF
j_gene: TRBJ2-3; abundance: .; d_gene: TRBD2; v_gene: TRBV5-4; CDR3nt: TGTGCCAGCAGCTTGCTAAGCGGGGGAAACACAGATACGCAGTATTTT; CDR3aa: CASSLLSGGNTDTQYF
j_gene: TRBJ1-3; abundance: .; d_gene: .; v_gene: TRBV6-1; CDR3nt: TGTGCCAGCAGTGATTTTTCCGGGACATCAAACACCATATATTTT; CDR3aa: CASSDFSGTSNTIYF
j_gene: TRBJ1-4; abundance: .; d_gene: TRBD1; v_gene: TRBV5-4; CDR3nt: TGTGCCAGCAGCCGACGGACAGGGGATGAAAAACTGTTTTTT; CDR3aa: CASSRRTGDEKLFF
j_gene: TRBJ2-1; abundance: .; d_gene: TRBD2; v_gene: TRBV5-4; CDR3nt: TGTGCCAGCAGCTTTGATAGCGGGAGGGTCGGCACTGAGCAGTTCTTC; CDR3aa: CASSFDSGRVGTEQFF
j_gene: TRBJ2-7; abundance: .; d_gene: .; v_gene: TRBV28; CDR3nt: TGTGCCAGCAGTTCCCCGAGACCCCCAATTAGCATCTACGAGCAGTACTTC; CDR3aa: CASSSPRPPISIYEQYF
j_gene: TRBJ1-5; abundance: .; d_gene: TRBD1; v_gene: TRBV5-1; CDR3nt: TGCGCCAGCAGCCCTGGGACAGTGGACAATCAGCCCCAGCATTTT; CDR3aa: CASSPGTVDNQPQHF
j_gene: TRBJ2-1; abundance: .; d_gene: .; v_gene: TRBV4-1; CDR3nt: TGCGCCAGCAGCCAAGTTTACCGGAAGGTCAATGAGCAGTTCTTC; CDR3aa: CASSQVYRKVNEQFF
j_gene: TRBJ1-1; abundance: .; d_gene: .; v_gene: TRBV5-1; CDR3nt: TGCGCCAGCTCAACCTTGGGACACGGCACTGAAGCTTTCTTT; CDR3aa: CASSTLGHGTEAFF
j_gene: TRBJ1-2; abundance: .; d_gene: TRBD1; v_gene: TRBV18; CDR3nt: TGTGCCAGCTCACCGGGACAGGCAAATGGCTACACCTTC; CDR3aa: CASSPGQANGYTF
j_gene: TRBJ1-5; abundance: .; d_gene: .; v_gene: TRBV7-9; CDR3nt: TGTGCCAGCAGCTTAGAAGGCAGGAGCAATCAGCCCCAGCATTTT; CDR3aa: CASSLEGRSNQPQHF
j_gene: TRBJ2-7; abundance: .; d_gene: TRBD2; v_gene: TRBV6-5; CDR3nt: TGTGCAACCGGGAGGCCAGGCTCCCCCTACGAGCAGTACTTC; CDR3aa: CATGRPGSPYEQYF
j_gene: TRBJ1-2; abundance: once; d_gene: .; v_gene: TRBV4-3; CDR3nt: TGCGCCAGCAGCCAAGAGTTTGGATTCCATGGCTACACCTTC; CDR3aa: CASSQEFGFHGYTF
j_gene: TRBJ2-2; abundance: .; d_gene: .; v_gene: TRBV14; CDR3nt: TGTGCCAGCAGCCAACTAGTCCCCCAAGGTCCCGGGGAGCTGTTTTTT; CDR3aa: CASSQLVPQGPGELFF
j_gene: TRBJ1-1; abundance: .; d_gene: .; v_gene: TRBV5-1; CDR3nt: TGCGCCAGCAGCTTGGGCGGGGATGGGGCTTTCTTT; CDR3aa: CASSLGGDGAFF
j_gene: TRBJ1-2; abundance: .; d_gene: .; v_gene: TRBV18; CDR3nt: TGTGCCAGCTCACCTATCGAGCGACCGGGTGAGGGCTTC; CDR3aa: CASSPIERPGEGF
j_gene: TRBJ1-1; abundance: .; d_gene: .; v_gene: TRBV5-4; CDR3nt: TGTGCCAGCAGCCAGATGAACACTGAAGCTTTCTTT; CDR3aa: CASSQMNTEAFF
j_gene: TRBJ2-7; abundance: .; d_gene: .; v_gene: TRBV6-5; CDR3nt: TGTGCCAGCAGAAGGGACGGCTCCTACGAGCAGTACTTC; CDR3aa: CASRRDGSYEQYF
j_gene: TRBJ2-7; abundance: .; d_gene: .; v_gene: TRBV2; CDR3nt: TGTGCCAGCAGACTAAGTCGGTCTAATTCCTACGAGCAGTACTTC; CDR3aa: CASRLSRSNSYEQYF
j_gene: TRBJ2-1; abundance: .; d_gene: TRBD2; v_gene: TRBV5-1; CDR3nt: TGCGCCAGCAGCTTAAGGACTAGCGGGAGGGATTCCTACAATGAGCAGTTCTTC; CDR3aa: CASSLRTSGRDSYNEQFF
j_gene: TRBJ2-7; abundance: .; d_gene: TRBD2; v_gene: TRBV5-1; CDR3nt: TGCGCCAGCAGCTTTTTCGGGGGGGCCTACGAGCAGTACTTC; CDR3aa: CASSFFGGAYEQYF
j_gene: TRBJ1-5; abundance: .; d_gene: TRBD1; v_gene: TRBV7-2; CDR3nt: TGTGCCAGCAGCTTCCGACAGGGCGGAAATCAGCCCCAGCATTTT; CDR3aa: CASSFRQGGNQPQHF